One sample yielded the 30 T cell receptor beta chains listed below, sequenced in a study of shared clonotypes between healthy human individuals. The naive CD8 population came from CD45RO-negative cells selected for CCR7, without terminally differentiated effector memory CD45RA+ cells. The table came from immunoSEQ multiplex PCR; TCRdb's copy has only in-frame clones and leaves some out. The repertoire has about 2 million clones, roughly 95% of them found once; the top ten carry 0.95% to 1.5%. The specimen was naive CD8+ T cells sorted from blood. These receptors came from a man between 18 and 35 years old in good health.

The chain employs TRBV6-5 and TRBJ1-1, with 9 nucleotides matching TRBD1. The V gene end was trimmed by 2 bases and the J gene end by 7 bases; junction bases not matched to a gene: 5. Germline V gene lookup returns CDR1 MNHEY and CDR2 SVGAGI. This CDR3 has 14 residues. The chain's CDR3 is CASSYGTGIGEAFF. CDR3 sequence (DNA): TGTGCCAGCAGTTACGGGACAGGGATTGGTGAAGCTTTCTTT.

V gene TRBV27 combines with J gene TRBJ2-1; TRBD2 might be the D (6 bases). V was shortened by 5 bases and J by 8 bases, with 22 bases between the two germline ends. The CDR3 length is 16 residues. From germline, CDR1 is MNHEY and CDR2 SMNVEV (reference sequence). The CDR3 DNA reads TGTGCCAGCAGTCCCCTAGACATCGGGAGTGAGGATGAGCAGTTCTTC. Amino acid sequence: CASSPLDIGSEDEQFF.

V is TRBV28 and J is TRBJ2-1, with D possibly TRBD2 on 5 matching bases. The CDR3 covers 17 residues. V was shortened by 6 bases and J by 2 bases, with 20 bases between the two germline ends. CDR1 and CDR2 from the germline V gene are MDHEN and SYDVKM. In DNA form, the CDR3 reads TGTGCCAGCAGCAATCCTACTCGGGGTGACCCCTACAATGAGCAGTTCTTC. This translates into CASSNPTRGDPYNEQFF.

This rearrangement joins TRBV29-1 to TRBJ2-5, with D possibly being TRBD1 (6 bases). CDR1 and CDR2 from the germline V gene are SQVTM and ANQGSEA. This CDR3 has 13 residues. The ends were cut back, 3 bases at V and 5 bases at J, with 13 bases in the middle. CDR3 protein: CSVDAGVQETQYF. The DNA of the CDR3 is TGCAGCGTTGATGCAGGGGTGCAGGAGACCCAGTACTTC.

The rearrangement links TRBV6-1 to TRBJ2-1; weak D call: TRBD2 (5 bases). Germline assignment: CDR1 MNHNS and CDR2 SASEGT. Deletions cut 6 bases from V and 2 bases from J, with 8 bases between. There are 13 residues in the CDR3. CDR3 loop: CASRAEPYNEQFF. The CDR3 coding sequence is TGTGCCAGCAGAGCGGAACCCTACAATGAGCAGTTCTTC.

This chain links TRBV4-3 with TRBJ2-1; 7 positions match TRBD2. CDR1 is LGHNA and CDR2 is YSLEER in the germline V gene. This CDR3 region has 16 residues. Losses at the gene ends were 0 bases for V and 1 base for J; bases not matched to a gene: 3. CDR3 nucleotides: TGCGCCAGCAGCCAAGATCGGACTAGTTCCTACAATGAGCAGTTCTTC. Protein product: CASSQDRTSSYNEQFF.

DNA for the CDR3: TGTGCCAGCAGCTTCGGACTAGCGGGAGGCCCGTACAATGAGCAGTTCTTC. Its translation: CASSFGLAGGPYNEQFF. This chain links TRBV7-9 with TRBJ2-1; 14 nucleotides line up with TRBD2. Germline CDR1 and CDR2: SEHNR and FQNEAQ (reference sequence). CDR3 length equals 17 residues. V was pared by 3 bases and J by 4 bases, with 5 bases of the junction left unmatched.

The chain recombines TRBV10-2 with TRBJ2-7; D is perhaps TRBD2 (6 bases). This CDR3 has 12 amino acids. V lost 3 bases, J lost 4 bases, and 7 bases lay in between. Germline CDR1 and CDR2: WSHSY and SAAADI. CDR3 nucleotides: TGCGCCAGCAGTGAACGGGAGTACGAGCAGTACTTC. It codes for CASSEREYEQYF.

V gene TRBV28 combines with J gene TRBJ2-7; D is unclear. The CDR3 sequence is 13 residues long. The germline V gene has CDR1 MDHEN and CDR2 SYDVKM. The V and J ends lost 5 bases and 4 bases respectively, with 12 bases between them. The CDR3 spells CASSTTWEYEQYF. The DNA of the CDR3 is TGTGCCAGCAGTACCACTTGGGAATACGAGCAGTACTTC.

The CDR3 spells CASSLGVPSESAQYF. Written as DNA, the CDR3 is TGTGCCAGCAGCTTAGGGGTCCCTAGCGAATCGGCCCAGTACTTC. The chain employs TRBV11-2 and TRBJ2-5, with a tentative D call TRBD2 (6 bases). Germline loops: CDR1 SGHAT, CDR2 FQNNGV. V was clipped by 1 base and J by 9 bases, with 18 bases between them. The CDR3 has 15 amino acids.

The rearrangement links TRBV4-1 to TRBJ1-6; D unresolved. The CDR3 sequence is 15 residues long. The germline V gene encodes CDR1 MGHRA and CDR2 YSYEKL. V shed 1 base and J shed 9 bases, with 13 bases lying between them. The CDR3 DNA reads TGCGCCAGCAGCCAAGCGGGCCAATCAATTTCACCCCTCCACTTT. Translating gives CASSQAGQSISPLHF.

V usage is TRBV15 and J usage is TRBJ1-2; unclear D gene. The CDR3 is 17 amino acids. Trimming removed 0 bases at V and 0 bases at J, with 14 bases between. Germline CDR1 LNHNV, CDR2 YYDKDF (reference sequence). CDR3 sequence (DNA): TGTGCCACCAGCAGAGATCCTCACATGGAGACTAACTATGGCTACACCTTC. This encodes CATSRDPHMETNYGYTF.

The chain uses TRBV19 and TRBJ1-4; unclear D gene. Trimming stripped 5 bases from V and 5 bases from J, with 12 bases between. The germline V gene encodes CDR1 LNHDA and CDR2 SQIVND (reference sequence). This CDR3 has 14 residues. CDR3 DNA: TGTGCCAGTAGTGAAGGGATACTGAATGAAAAACTGTTTTTT. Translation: CASSEGILNEKLFF.

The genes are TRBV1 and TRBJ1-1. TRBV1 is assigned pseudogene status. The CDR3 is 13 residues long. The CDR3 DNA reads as TGCACCAGCAGCCAAGTACGCTGTACTGAAGCTTTCTTT. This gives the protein CTSSQVRCTEAFF.

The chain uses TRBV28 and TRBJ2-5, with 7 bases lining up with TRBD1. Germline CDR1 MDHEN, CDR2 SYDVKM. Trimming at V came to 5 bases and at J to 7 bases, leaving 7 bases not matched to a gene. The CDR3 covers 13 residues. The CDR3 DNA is TGTGCCAGCAGTCCCTCAGGGGGTGCGACCCAGTACTTC. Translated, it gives CASSPSGGATQYF. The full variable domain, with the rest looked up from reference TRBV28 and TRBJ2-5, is DVKVTQSSRYLVKRTGEKVFLECVQDMDHENMFWYRQDPGLGLRLIYFSYDVKMKEKGDIPEGYSVSREKKERFSLILESASTNQTSMYLCASSPSGGATQYFGPGTRLLVL.

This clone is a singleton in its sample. The CDR3 reads CASSQDHPWGRGNYGYTF. The CDR3 nucleotides are TGTGCCAGCAGCCAAGATCACCCCTGGGGCAGGGGAAACTATGGCTACACCTTC. The V gene is TRBV14, the J gene TRBJ1-2; perhaps TRBD1 as D (6 bases). V was shortened by 0 bases and J by 2 bases, with 19 bases between the two germline ends. CDR3 length: 18 amino acids. From germline, CDR1 is SGHDN and CDR2 FVKESK.

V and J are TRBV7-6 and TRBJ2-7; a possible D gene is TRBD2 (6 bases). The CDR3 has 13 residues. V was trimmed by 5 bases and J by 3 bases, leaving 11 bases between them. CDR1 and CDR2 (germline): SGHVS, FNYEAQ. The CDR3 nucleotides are TGTGCCAGCAGCGGCGGGGCGAGCTACGAGCAGTACTTC. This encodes CASSGGASYEQYF.

The CDR3 region has the DNA TGTGCCAGCCGGGAAGGGGACTCTGGAAACACCATATATTTT. It codes for CASREGDSGNTIYF. The chain is built from TRBV12-1 and TRBJ1-3. TRBV12-1 is given as a pseudogene. The CDR3 totals 14 residues.

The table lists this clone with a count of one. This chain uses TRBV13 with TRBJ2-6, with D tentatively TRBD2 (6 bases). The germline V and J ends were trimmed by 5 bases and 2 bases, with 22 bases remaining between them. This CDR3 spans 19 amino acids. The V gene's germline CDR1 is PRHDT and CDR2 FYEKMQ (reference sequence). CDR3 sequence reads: CASSAPGEGLFTGANVLTF. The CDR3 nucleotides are TGTGCCAGCAGCGCCCCGGGAGAGGGGTTATTCACTGGGGCCAACGTCCTGACTTTC.

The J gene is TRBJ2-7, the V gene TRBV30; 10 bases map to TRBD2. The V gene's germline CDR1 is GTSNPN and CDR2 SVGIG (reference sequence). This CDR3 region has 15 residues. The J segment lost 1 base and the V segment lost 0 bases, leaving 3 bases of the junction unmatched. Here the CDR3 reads CAWSVWTSGSYEQYF. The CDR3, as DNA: TGTGCCTGGAGTGTTTGGACTAGCGGATCCTACGAGCAGTACTTC.

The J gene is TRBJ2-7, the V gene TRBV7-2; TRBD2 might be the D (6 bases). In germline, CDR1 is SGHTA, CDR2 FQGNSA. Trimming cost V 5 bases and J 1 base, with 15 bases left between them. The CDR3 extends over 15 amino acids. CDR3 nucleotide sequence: TGTGCCAGCAGCGCGGCTAGCGCGGCTTCCTACGAGCAGTACTTC. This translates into CASSAASAASYEQYF.

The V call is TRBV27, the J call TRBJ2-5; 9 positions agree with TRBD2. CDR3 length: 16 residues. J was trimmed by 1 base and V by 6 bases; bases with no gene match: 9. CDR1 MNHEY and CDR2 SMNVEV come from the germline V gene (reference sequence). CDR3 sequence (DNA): TGTGCCAGCAGCCCACTGAGCGGGGGGATCCAAGAGACCCAGTACTTC. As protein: CASSPLSGGIQETQYF.

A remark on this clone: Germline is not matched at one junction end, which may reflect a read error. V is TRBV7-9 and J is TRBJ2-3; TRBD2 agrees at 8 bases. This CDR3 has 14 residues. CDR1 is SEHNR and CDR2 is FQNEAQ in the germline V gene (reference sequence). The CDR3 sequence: CASSASGSKDTQYF. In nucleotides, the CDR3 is TGTGCCAGCAGCGCGAGCGGGAGCAAAGATACGCAGTATTTT.

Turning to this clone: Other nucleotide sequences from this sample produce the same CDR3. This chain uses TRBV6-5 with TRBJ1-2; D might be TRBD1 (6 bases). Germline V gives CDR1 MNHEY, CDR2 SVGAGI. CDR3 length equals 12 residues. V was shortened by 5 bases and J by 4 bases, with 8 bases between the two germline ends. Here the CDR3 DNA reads TGTGCCAGCAGTCAGACAGGCTATGGCTACACCTTC. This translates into CASSQTGYGYTF.

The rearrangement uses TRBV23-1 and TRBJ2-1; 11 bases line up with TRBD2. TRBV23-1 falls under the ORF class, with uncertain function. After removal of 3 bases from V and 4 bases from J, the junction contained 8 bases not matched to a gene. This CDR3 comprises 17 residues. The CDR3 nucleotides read TGCGCCAGCAGTCACCCCTTACTAGCGGGAGAGTACAATGAGCAGTTCTTC. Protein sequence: CASSHPLLAGEYNEQFF.

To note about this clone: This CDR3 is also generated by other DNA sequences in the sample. The CDR3 DNA follows: TGTGCCAGCAGTCCGACAGGGGGGTGGACTGAAGCTTTCTTT. This encodes CASSPTGGWTEAFF. The chain is built from TRBV7-9 and TRBJ1-1; 9 bases map to TRBD1. With V trimmed by 6 bases and J by 5 bases, 7 bases remained unmatched. The CDR3 sequence is 14 residues long. The V gene's germline CDR1 is SEHNR and CDR2 FQNEAQ (reference sequence).

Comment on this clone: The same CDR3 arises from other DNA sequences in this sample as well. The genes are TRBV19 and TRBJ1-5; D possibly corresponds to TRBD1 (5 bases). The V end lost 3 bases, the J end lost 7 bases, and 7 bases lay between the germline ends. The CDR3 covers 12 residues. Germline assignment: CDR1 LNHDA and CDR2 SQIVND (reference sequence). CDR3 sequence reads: CASSIGGQPQHF. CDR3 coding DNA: TGTGCCAGTAGTATTGGGGGGCAGCCCCAGCATTTT.

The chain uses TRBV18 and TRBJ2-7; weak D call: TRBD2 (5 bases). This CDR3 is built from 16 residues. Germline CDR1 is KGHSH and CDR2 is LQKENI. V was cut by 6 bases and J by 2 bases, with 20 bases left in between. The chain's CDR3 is CASSKLEGLTAYEQYF. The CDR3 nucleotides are TGTGCCAGCTCGAAGCTTGAGGGCCTCACGGCCTACGAGCAGTACTTC.

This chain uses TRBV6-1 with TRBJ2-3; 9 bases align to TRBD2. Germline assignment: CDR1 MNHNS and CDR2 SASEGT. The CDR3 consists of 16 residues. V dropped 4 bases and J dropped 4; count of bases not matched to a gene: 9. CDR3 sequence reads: CASSGGLAGVADTQYF. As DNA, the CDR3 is TGTGCCAGCAGTGGGGGGTTAGCGGGAGTAGCAGATACGCAGTATTTT.

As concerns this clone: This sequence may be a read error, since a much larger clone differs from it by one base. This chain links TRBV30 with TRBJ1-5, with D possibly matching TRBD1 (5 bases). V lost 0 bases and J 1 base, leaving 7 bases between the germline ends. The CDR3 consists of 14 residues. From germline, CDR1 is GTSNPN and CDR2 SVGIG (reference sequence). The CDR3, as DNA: TGTGCCTGGAGTGTATGGGGGAGCAATCAGCCCCAGCATTTT. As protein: CAWSVWGSNQPQHF.